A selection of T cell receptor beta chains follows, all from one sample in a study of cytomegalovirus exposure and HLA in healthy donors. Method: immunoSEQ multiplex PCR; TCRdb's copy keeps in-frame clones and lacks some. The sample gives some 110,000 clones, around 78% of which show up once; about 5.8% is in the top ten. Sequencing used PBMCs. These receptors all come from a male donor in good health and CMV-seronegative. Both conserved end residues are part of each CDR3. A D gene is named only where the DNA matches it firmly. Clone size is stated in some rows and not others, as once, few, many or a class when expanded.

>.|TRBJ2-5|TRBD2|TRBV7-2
TGTGCCAGCAGCTTAGTGGGAGGGGAGACCCAGTACTTC
CASSLVGGETQYF
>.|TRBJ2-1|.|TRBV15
TGTGCCACTCAAGACTTGGCGAGCTCCTACAATGAGCAGTTCTTC
CATQDLASSYNEQFF
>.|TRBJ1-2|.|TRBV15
TGTGCCACCAGCAGGGCCCGGGGGGGGCGGTTTGGCTACACCTTC
CATSRARGGRFGYTF
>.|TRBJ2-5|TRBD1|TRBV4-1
TGCGCCAGCAGCCTGACAGGGTTAGAGACCCAGTACTTC
CASSLTGLETQYF
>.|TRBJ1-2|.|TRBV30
TGTGCCTGGGGGCGACCGGGGGGTGGCTACACCTTC
CAWGRPGGGYTF
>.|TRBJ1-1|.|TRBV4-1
TGCGCCGGAAGCGGGACCGTACAAGCGATGAACACTGAAGCTTTCTTT
CAGSGTVQAMNTEAFF
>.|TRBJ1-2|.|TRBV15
TGTGCCACCAGCAGAGAGGACCCCCGCTCGGGGAGAATCGGGAATAACTATGGCTACACCTTC
CATSREDPRSGRIGNNYGYTF
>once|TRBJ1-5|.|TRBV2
TGTGCCAGCAGTGGGGACATGGGAAGCAATCAGCCCCAGCATTTT
CASSGDMGSNQPQHF
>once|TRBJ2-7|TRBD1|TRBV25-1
TGTGCCAGCAGTGTGGACAGGGGTGGCGAGCAGTACTTC
CASSVDRGGEQYF
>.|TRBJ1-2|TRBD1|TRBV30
TGTGCCTGGACCTCCAGGGACAGGGCTGAGTCTGGCTACACCTTC
CAWTSRDRAESGYTF
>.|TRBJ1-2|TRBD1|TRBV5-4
TGTGCCAGCACCTCTTGGGCAGGGGGTTATGGCTACACCTTC
CASTSWAGGYGYTF
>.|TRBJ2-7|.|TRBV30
TGTGCCTGGAGTTGGAGGGACGAGCAGTACTTC
CAWSWRDEQYF
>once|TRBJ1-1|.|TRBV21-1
TGTGCCAGCAGCACTCAGGTGTGGTTGAACACTGAAGCTTTCTTT
CASSTQVWLNTEAFF
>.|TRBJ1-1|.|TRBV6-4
TGTGCCAGCAGTCCCCACACAGAAGACACTGAAGCTTTCTTT
CASSPHTEDTEAFF
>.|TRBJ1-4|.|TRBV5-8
TGTGCCAGCTCCCGGGGGATGACTGATGAAAAACTGTTTTTT
CASSRGMTDEKLFF
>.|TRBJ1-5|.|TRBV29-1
TGCAGCGTACGAGGGGGGGGGAATCAGCCCCAGCATTTT
CSVRGGGNQPQHF
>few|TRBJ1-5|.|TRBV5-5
TGTGCCAGCAGCGCAGGGGTCTCCAATCAGCCCCAGCATTTT
CASSAGVSNQPQHF
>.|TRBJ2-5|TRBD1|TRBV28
TGTGCCAGCAGTTACGGCGGGACAGGGGTCGGAGAGACCCAGTACTTC
CASSYGGTGVGETQYF
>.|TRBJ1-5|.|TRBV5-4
TGTGCCAGCAGCTTGGACAGGGTAGGGCCCCAGCATTTT
CASSLDRVGPQHF
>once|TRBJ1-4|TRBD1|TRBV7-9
TGTGCCAGCAGCTTATGGGGAGCGGGGACAGGGGAAGGAGAAAAACTGTTTTTT
CASSLWGAGTGEGEKLFF
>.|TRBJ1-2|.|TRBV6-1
TGTGCCAGCAGTGAATCGTTCCAGCGCAACTATGGCTACACCTTC
CASSESFQRNYGYTF
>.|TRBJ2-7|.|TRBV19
TGTGCCAGTAGTATAGATGACAGTATTGCCTACGAGCAGTACTTC
CASSIDDSIAYEQYF
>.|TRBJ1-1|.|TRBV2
TGTGCCAGCAGTGGCGGGGTAACTGAAGCTTTCTTT
CASSGGVTEAFF
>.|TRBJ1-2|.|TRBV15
TGTGCCACCAGCACGCGTACAGAGTACTATGGCTACACCTTC
CATSTRTEYYGYTF
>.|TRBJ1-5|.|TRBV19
TGTGCCAGTAGTCGGCACTCAGGTAATCAGCCCCAGCATTTT
CASSRHSGNQPQHF
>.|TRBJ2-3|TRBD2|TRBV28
TGTGCCAGCAGTTTTACCAGCGGGAGGGCAGGGGATACGCAGTATTTT
CASSFTSGRAGDTQYF
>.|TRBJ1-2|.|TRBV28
TGTGCCAGCGGCCCGGGGGGGATCGGTGGCTACACCTTC
CASGPGGIGGYTF
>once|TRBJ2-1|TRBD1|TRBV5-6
TGTGCCAGCAGCCCGACGGGACAGGGGGTTTACAATGAGCAGTTCTTC
CASSPTGQGVYNEQFF
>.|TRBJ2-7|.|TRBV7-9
TGTGCCAGCAGCCCGAAGATTGGCGGTTTTATCTCCTACGAGCAGTACTTC
CASSPKIGGFISYEQYF
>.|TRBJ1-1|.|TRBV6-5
TGTGCCAGCAGCCGAGGGACTGAAGCTTTCTTT
CASSRGTEAFF
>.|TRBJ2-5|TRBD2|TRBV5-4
TGTGCCAGCAGCCCAAAGGCTAGCGGGTCCCAAGAGACCCAGTACTTC
CASSPKASGSQETQYF
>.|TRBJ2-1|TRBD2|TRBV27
TGTGCCAGCAGTCCGGGACTAGCGGGTAGGAATGAGCAGTTCTTC
CASSPGLAGRNEQFF
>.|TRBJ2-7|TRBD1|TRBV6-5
TGTGCCAGCAGTCAAGACAGGGGCCCCTACGAGCAGTACTTC
CASSQDRGPYEQYF
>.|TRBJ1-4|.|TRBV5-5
TGTGCCAGCAGCGCGGGACGGCAGAATGAAAAACTGTTTTTT
CASSAGRQNEKLFF
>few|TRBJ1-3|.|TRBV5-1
TGCGCCAGCACCACCAGCGACTCTGGAAACACCATATATTTT
CASTTSDSGNTIYF
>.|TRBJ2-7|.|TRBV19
TGTGCCACCGCCGAGGGTGTGACCTACGAGCAGTACTTC
CATAEGVTYEQYF
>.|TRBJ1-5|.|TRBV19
TGTGCCAGTAGCGGGGGGATTCAGCCCCAGCATTTT
CASSGGIQPQHF
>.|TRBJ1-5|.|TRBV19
TGTGCCACAACTTCAGGGGATCGTGTTCAGCCCCAGCATTTT
CATTSGDRVQPQHF
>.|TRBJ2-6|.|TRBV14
TGTGCCAGCAGCCAAATTCTAGTGGATGGGGCCAACGTCCTGACTTTC
CASSQILVDGANVLTF
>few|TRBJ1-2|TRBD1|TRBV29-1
TGCAGCGTTGGCCTCTCGGGGGACAGATATGGCTACACCTTC
CSVGLSGDRYGYTF
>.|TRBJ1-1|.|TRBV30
TGTGCCTGGATAGGAGGAACCAACACTGAAGCTTTCTTT
CAWIGGTNTEAFF
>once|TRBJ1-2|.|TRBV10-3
TGTGCCATCAGTCATACAGGCGACACGACTTATGGCTACACCTTC
CAISHTGDTTYGYTF
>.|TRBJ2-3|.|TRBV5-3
TGTGCCAGAAGCTTATCTCGAGCGCTCACAGATACGCAGTATTTT
CARSLSRALTDTQYF
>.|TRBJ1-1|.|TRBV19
TGTGCCAGTAGTATGCAGGGGAACACTGAAGCTTTCTTT
CASSMQGNTEAFF
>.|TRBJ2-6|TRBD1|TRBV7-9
TGTGCCAGCAGCCGGACAGAAGGGGGCCAGATCTCTGGGGCCAACGTCCTGACTTTC
CASSRTEGGQISGANVLTF
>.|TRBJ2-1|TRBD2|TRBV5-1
TGCGCCAGCAGCTGGACTAGCGGGGCCGTAAACAATGAGCAGTTCTTC
CASSWTSGAVNNEQFF
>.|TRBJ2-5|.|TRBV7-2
TGTGCCAGCAGCTTAACTTCCGAGACCCAGTACTTC
CASSLTSETQYF
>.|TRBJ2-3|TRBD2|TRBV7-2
TGTGCCAGCAGCCCCGGACTAGGAACAGATACGCAGTATTTT
CASSPGLGTDTQYF
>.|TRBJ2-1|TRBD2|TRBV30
TGTGCCTGGAGTGTAGCTAGCGGGGACAATGAGCAGTTCTTC
CAWSVASGDNEQFF
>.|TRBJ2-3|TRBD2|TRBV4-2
TGTGCCAGCAGCCAAGAAGTAGCGGGAAGCACAGATACGCAGTATTTT
CASSQEVAGSTDTQYF
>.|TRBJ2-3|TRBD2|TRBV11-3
TGTGCCAGCAGCCCGGGACTATCCACAGATACGCAGTATTTT
CASSPGLSTDTQYF
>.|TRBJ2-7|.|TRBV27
TGTGCCAGCAGTTCTGGGAGGCTATCCTCCTACGAGCAGTACTTC
CASSSGRLSSYEQYF
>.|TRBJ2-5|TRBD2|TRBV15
TGTGCCACCAGCAGAGGGGGACTAGCGGGAGGGCCATGGGCAGAGACCCAGTACTTC
CATSRGGLAGGPWAETQYF
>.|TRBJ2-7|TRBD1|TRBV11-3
TGTGCCAGCAGCTTTCGGACAGGACTCTCCTACGAGCAGTACTTC
CASSFRTGLSYEQYF
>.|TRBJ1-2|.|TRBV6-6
TGTGCCAGCAGGGGGGCGCGGGGCTACACCTTC
CASRGARGYTF